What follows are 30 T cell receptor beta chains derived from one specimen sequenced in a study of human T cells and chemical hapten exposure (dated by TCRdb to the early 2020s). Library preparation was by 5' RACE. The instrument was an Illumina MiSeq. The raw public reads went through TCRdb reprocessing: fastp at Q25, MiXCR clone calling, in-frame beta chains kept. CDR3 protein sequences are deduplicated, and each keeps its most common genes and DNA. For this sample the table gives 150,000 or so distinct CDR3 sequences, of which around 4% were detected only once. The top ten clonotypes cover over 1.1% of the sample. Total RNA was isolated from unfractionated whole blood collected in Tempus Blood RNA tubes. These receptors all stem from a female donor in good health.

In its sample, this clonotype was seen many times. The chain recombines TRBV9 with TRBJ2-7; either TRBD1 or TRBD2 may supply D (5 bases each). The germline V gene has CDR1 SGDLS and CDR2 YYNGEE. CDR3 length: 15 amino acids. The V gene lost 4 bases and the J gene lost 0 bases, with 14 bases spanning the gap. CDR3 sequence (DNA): TGTGCCAGCAGCTCGGGACCCTCGAGCTCCTACGAGCAGTACTTC. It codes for CASSSGPSSSYEQYF.

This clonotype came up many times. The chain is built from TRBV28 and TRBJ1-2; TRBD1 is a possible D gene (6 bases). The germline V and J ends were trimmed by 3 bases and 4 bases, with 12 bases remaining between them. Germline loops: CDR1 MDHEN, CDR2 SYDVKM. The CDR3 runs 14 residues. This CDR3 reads CASSLQGTPYGYTF. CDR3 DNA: TGTGCCAGCAGTTTGCAGGGGACTCCCTATGGCTACACCTTC.

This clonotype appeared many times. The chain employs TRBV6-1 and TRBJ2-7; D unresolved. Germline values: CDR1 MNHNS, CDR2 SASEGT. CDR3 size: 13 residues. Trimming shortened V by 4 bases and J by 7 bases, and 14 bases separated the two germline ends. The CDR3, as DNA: TGTGCCAGCAGTGCCGGCCTTCGTGGTGAGCAGTACTTC. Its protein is CASSAGLRGEQYF.

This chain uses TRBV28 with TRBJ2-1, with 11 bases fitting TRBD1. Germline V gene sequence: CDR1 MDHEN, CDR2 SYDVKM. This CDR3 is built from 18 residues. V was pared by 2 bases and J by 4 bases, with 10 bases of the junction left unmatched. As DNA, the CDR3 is TGTGCCAGCAGTTTACTTCGGGACAGGGGGACTAGATACAATGAGCAGTTCTTC. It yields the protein CASSLLRDRGTRYNEQFF.

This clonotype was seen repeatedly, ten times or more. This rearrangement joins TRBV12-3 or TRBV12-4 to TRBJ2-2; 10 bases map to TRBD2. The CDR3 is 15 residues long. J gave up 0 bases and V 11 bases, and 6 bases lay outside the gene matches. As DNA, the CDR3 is TGTGCCTGGGAGCGGGGGGGCTCGAACACCGGGGAGCTGTTTTTT. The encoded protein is CAWERGGSNTGELFF.

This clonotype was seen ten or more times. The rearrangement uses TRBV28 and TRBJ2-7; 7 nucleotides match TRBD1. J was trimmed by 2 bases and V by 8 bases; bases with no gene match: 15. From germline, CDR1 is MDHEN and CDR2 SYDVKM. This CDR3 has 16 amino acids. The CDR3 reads CASRSSDRTVAYEQYF. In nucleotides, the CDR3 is TGTGCCAGCCGCTCCTCGGACAGGACGGTTGCCTACGAGCAGTACTTC.

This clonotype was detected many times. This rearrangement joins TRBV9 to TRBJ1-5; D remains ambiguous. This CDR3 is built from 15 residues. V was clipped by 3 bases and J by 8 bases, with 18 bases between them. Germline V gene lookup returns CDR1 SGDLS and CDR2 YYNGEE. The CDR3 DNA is TGTGCCAGCAGCGGTCATGGGGTCCTTTCGGAGCCCCAGCATTTT. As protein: CASSGHGVLSEPQHF. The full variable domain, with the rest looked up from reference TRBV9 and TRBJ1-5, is DSGVTQTPKHLITATGQRVTLRCSPRSGDLSVYWYQQSLDQGLQFLIQYYNGEERAKGNILERFSAQQFPDLHSELNLSSLELGDSALYFCASSGHGVLSEPQHFGDGTRLSIL.

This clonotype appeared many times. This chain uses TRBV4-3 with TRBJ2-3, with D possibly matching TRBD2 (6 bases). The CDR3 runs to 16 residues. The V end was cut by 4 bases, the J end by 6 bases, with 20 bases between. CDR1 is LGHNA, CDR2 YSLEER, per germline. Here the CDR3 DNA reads TGCGCCAGCAGCCGGAGGGCTAGTTATTCTTCCGATACGCAGTATTTT. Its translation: CASSRRASYSSDTQYF.

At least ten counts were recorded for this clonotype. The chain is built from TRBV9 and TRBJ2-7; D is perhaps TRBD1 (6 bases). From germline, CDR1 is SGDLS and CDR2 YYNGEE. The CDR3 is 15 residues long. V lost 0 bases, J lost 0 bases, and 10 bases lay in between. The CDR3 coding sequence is TGTGCCAGCAGCGTAGACGACAGGAGCTCCTACGAGCAGTACTTC. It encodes CASSVDDRSSYEQYF.

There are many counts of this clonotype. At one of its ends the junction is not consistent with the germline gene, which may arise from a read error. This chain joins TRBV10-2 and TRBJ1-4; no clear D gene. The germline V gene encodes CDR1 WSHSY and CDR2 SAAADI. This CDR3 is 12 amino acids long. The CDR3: CASSQVAERLFF. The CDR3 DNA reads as TGCGCCAGCAGCCAGGTAGCTGAAAGACTGTTTTTT.

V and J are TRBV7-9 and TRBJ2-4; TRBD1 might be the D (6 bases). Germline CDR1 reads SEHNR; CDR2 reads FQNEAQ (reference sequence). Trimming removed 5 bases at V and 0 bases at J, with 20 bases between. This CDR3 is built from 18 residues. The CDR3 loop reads CASSERDTDEVAKNIQYF. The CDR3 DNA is TGTGCCAGCAGCGAAAGGGACACCGACGAAGTAGCCAAAAACATTCAGTACTTC.

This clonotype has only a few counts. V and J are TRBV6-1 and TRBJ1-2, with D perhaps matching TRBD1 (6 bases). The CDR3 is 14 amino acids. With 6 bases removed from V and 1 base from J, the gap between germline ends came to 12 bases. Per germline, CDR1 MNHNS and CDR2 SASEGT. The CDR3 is CASRQTGYNYGYTF. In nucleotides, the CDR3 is TGTGCCAGCAGACAGACAGGATATAACTATGGCTACACCTTC.

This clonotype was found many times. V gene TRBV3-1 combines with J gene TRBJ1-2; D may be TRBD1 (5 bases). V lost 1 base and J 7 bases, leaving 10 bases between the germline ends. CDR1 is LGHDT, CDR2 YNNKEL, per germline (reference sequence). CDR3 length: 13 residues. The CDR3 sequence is CASSQGGGFGYTF. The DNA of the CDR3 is TGTGCCAGCAGCCAAGGGGGGGGGTTTGGCTACACCTTC.

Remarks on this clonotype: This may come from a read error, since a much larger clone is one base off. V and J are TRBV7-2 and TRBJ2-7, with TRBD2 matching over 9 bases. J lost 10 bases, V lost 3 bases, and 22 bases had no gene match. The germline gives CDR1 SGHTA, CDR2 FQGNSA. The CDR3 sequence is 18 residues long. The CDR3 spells CASSLHGGGAIRARGQYF. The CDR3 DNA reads TGTGCCAGCAGCTTGCACGGCGGGGGGGCTATTAGGGCACGAGGTCAGTACTTC.

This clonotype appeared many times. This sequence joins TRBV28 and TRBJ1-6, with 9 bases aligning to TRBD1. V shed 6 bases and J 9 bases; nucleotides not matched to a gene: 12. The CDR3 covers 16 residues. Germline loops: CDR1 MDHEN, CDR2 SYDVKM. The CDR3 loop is CASRITGTGTSSPLHF. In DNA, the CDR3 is TGTGCCAGCAGAATTACCGGGACAGGGACCAGTTCACCCCTCCACTTT.

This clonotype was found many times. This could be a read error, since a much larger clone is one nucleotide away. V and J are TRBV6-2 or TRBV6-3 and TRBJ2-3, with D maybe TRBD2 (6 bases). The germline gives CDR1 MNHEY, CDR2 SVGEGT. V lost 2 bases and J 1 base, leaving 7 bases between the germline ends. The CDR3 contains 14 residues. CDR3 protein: CASSYGGGTDTQYF. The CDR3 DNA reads TGTGCCAGCAGTTACGGCGGGGGCACAGATACGCAGTATTTT.

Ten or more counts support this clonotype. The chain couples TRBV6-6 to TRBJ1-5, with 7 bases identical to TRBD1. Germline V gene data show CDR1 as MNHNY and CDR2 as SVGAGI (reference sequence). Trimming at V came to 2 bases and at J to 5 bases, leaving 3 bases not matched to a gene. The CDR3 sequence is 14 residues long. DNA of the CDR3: TGTGCCAGCAGTTACCGACAGGGCGATCAGCCCCAGCATTTT. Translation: CASSYRQGDQPQHF.

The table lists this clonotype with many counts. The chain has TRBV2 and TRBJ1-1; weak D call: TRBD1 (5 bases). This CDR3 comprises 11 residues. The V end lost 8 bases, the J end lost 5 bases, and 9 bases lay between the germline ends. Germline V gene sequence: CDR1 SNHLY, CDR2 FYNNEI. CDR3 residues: CASRGLTEAFF. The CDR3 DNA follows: TGTGCCAGCCGGGGGTTGACTGAAGCTTTCTTT.

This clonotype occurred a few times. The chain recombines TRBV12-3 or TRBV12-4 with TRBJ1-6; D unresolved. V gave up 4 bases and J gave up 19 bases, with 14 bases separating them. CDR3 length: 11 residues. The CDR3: CASSCSSSLHF. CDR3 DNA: TGTGCCAGCAGTTGTAGTTCGAGTCTACACTTT.

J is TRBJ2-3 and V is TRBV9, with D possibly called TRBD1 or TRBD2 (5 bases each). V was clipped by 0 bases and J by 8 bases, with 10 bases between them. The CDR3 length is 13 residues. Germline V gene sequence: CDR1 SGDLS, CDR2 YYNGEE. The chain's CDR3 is CASSVGGISTQYF. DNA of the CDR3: TGTGCCAGCAGCGTAGGGGGGATTAGTACGCAGTATTTT. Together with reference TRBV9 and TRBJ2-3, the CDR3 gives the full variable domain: DSGVTQTPKHLITATGQRVTLRCSPRSGDLSVYWYQQSLDQGLQFLIQYYNGEERAKGNILERFSAQQFPDLHSELNLSSLELGDSALYFCASSVGGISTQYFGPGTRLTVL.

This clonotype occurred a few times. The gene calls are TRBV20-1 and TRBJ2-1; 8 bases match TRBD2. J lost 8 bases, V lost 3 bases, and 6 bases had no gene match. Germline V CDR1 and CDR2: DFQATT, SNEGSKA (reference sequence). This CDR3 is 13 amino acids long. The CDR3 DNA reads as TGCAGTGCTAGCGGGGGGGAGTTCCATGAGCAGTTCTTC. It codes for CSASGGEFHEQFF.

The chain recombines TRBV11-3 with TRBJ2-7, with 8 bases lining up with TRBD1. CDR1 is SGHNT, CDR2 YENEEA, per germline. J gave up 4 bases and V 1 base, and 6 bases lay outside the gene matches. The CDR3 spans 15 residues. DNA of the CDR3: TGTGCCAGCAGCTTAGGGGCAGGGGGCGGTTACGAGCAGTACTTC. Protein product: CASSLGAGGGYEQYF.

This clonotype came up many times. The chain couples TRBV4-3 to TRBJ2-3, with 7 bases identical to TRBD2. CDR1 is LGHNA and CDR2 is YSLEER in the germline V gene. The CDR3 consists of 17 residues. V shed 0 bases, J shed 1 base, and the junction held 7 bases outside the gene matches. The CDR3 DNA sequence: TGCGCCAGCAGCCAAGATTTCCTAGCGGACCGCACAGATACGCAGTATTTT. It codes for CASSQDFLADRTDTQYF.

The CDR3 sequence is CASRTSGGNCCNEQFF. As DNA, the CDR3 is TGTGCCAGCCGAACTAGCGGGGGTAATTGTTGTAATGAGCAGTTCTTC. The chain is built from TRBV12-3 or TRBV12-4 and TRBJ2-1, with 11 positions matching TRBD2. V shed 8 bases, J shed 7 bases, and the junction held 13 bases outside the gene matches. The CDR3 covers 16 residues.

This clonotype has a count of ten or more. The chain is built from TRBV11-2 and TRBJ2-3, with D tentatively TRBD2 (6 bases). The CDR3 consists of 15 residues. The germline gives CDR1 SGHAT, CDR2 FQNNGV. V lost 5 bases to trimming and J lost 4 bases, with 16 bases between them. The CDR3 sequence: CASSLGPRRADTQYF. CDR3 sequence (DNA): TGTGCCAGCAGCCTAGGCCCCCGGAGGGCAGATACGCAGTATTTT.

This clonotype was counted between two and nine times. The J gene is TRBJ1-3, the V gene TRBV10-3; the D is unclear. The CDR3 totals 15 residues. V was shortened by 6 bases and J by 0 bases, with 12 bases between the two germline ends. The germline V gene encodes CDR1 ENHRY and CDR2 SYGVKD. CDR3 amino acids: CAISARSVSGNTIYF. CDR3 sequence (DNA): TGTGCCATCAGCGCCCGGTCCGTCTCTGGAAACACCATATATTTT.

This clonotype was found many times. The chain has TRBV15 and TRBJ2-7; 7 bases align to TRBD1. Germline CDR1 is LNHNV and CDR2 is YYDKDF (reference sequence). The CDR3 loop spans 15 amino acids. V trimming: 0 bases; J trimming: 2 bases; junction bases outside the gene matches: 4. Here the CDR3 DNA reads TGTGCCACCAGCAGAGATAACAGGGGTACCTACGAGCAGTACTTC. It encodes CATSRDNRGTYEQYF.

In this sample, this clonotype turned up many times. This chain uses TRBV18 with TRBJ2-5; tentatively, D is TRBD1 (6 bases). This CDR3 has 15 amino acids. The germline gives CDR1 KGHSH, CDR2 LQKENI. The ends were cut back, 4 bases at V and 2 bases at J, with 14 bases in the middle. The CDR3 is CASSLVDRLQETQYF. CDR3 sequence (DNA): TGTGCCAGCTCACTCGTAGACAGGCTTCAAGAGACCCAGTACTTC.

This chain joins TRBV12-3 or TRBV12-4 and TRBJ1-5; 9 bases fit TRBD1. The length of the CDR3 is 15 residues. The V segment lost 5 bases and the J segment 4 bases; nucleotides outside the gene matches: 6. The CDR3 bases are TGTGCCAGCAGTCTCGGGACAGGGAGAAATCAGCCCCAGCATTTT. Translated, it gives CASSLGTGRNQPQHF.

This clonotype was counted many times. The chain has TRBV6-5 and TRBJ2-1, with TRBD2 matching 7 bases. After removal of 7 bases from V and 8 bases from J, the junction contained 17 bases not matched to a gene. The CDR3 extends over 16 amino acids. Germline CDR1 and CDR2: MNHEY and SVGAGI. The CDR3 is CASNPRLGQRGDEQFF. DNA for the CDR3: TGTGCCAGCAACCCCCGGCTAGGGCAACGGGGGGATGAGCAGTTCTTC.